Presented here are 32 T cell receptor beta chains from one specimen sequenced in a study of regulatory T cells in long-lasting Graves disease. Specified time point: persistent/refractory GD, antithyroid drugs over 5 years with positive TRAb. From RNA extracted from PBMCs, the TCR library was made. CDR3-region Arm-PCR and iRepertoire HTBI primers produced the TCR beta libraries. TCRdb passed the multiplex PCR reads through MiXCR, listing each CDR3 protein once. The table shows about half a million distinct CDR3 sequences, with approximately 23% occurring only once. The material was peripheral blood mononuclear cells (PBMCs), obtained when the disease was refractory, from a patient treated with antithyroid drugs. These receptor sequences come from a female donor with Graves disease.

The table lists this clonotype with many counts. V and J are TRBV28 and TRBJ2-7, with D unresolved. In germline, CDR1 is MDHEN, CDR2 SYDVKM. The CDR3 totals 12 residues. Trimming pared 2 bases from V and 7 bases from J, leaving 9 bases between. The CDR3 DNA reads TGTGCCAGCAGTTTACTGGATGCTGAGCAGTACTTC. It is translated as CASSLLDAEQYF.

This clonotype was seen repeatedly, ten times or more. The rearrangement uses TRBV28 and TRBJ2-4, with D possibly matching TRBD2 (6 bases). The CDR3 loop spans 16 amino acids. The germline CDR1 and CDR2 sequences are MDHEN and SYDVKM. V was pared by 3 bases and J by 12 bases, with 24 bases between. The CDR3: CASSFLGVDQRGDQYF. CDR3 in DNA: TGTGCCAGCAGTTTTTTAGGGGTCGACCAGCGCGGGGATCAGTACTTC. Full variable domain (rest looked up from reference TRBV28 and TRBJ2-4): DVKVTQSSRYLVKRTGEKVFLECVQDMDHENMFWYRQDPGLGLRLIYFSYDVKMKEKGDIPEGYSVSREKKERFSLILESASTNQTSMYLCASSFLGVDQRGDQYFGAGTRLSVL.

Only a few counts were recorded for this clonotype. The chain has TRBV7-2 and TRBJ2-2; 7 positions match TRBD1. Unmatched junction bases numbered 6, after V lost 3 bases and J lost 5 bases. The CDR3 extends over 15 amino acids. Germline V gives CDR1 SGHTA, CDR2 FQGNSA. The CDR3 nucleotides read TGTGCCAGCAGCTTGGACACAGGGGTAACCGGGGAGCTGTTTTTT. Protein product: CASSLDTGVTGELFF.

Written as DNA, the CDR3 is TGTGCCAGCAGTTTTGGGAGGGCGCTGACTAATGAGCAGTTCTTC. Its translation: CASSFGRALTNEQFF. This chain joins TRBV28 and TRBJ2-5; TRBD2 aligns across 7 bases. The assigned J gene may be wrong: the sequence end matches TRBJ2-1 better. Germline V CDR1 and CDR2: MDHEN, SYDVKM. This CDR3 has 15 amino acids.

The rearrangement uses TRBV7-2 and TRBJ1-3, with D tentatively TRBD1 (5 bases). Trimming cost V 4 bases and J 8 bases, with 18 bases left between them. The CDR3 has 15 amino acids. Per the germline V gene, CDR1 is SGHTA and CDR2 is FQGNSA. For the CDR3, the DNA is TGTGCCAGCAGCTCCCGTGGGACTCAGGGTTACACCATATATTTT. Translation: CASSSRGTQGYTIYF.

The V gene is TRBV18, the J gene TRBJ2-7, with 7 bases aligning to TRBD1. Trimming removed 2 bases from V and 5 bases from J; junction bases left unmatched: 6. Germline V gene sequence: CDR1 KGHSH, CDR2 LQKENI. CDR3 size: 14 residues. In nucleotides, the CDR3 is TGTGCCAGCTCACCAGACAGGGTCTACAACGAGCAGTACTTC. Translation: CASSPDRVYNEQYF.

With regard to this clonotype: Just one base apart from a much larger clone, this may be a read error. This chain joins TRBV6-1 and TRBJ1-5; D not resolved. Germline V CDR1 and CDR2: MNHNS, SASEGT. V dropped 5 bases and J dropped 0 bases, with 17 bases sitting between them. The CDR3 is made up of 17 amino acids. CDR3 residues: CASSHSFWHYSNQPQHF. The CDR3 nucleotides read TGTGCCAGCAGTCACTCGTTTTGGCATTATAGCAATCAGCCCCAGCATTTT.

This CDR3 reads CASSDGTGSYNEQFF. The CDR3 DNA follows: TGTGCCAGCAGTGACGGGACAGGGTCCTACAATGAGCAGTTCTTC. The rearrangement uses TRBV28 and TRBJ2-1; 9 nucleotides align to TRBD1. After removal of 5 bases from V and 1 base from J, the junction contained 3 bases not matched to a gene. The CDR3 length is 15 residues. CDR1 is MDHEN and CDR2 is SYDVKM in the germline V gene.

This clonotype was seen only a few times. CDR3 in amino acids: CASSPSGLVNEQFF. In DNA form, the CDR3 reads TGTGCCAGCAGTCCCTCAGGACTAGTCAATGAGCAGTTCTTC. V usage is TRBV6-1 and J usage is TRBJ2-1; 7 bases line up with TRBD2. Germline V gives CDR1 MNHNS, CDR2 SASEGT. The J segment lost 6 bases and the V segment lost 5 bases, leaving 7 bases of the junction unmatched. The CDR3 is 14 amino acids.

The table lists this clonotype with many counts. Here the CDR3 reads CACRTPGIDGYTF. CDR3 coding DNA: TGTGCCTGCCGCACCCCAGGGATTGATGGCTACACCTTC. This rearrangement joins TRBV30 to TRBJ1-2; possible D gene TRBD1, 5 bases. The germline V gene has CDR1 GTSNPN and CDR2 SVGIG (reference sequence). V was shortened by 6 bases and J by 6 bases, with 17 bases between the two germline ends. The CDR3 has 13 amino acids. Full variable domain (outside the CDR3, taken from reference TRBV30 and TRBJ1-2): SQTIHQWPATLVQPVGSPLSLECTVEGTSNPNLYWYRQAAGRGLQLLFYSVGIGQISSEVPQNLSASRPQDRQFILSSKKLLLSDSGFYLCACRTPGIDGYTFGSGTRLTVV.

The rearrangement uses TRBV20-1 and TRBJ2-3, with TRBD2 matching over 9 bases. With 1 base clipped from V and 6 bases from J, the junction kept 11 bases outside the gene matches. This CDR3 has 16 residues. CDR1 is DFQATT, CDR2 SNEGSKA, per germline (reference sequence). The CDR3 loop reads CSARGFAGGRLDTQYF. The CDR3 nucleotides read TGCAGTGCTAGAGGTTTCGCGGGGGGGCGGTTGGATACGCAGTATTTT.

This clonotype was seen more than once but under ten times. This chain connects TRBV28 to TRBJ2-7; possibly TRBD2 for D (6 bases). Trimming took 3 bases from V and 4 from J, leaving 13 bases between them. The CDR3 is 14 amino acids. CDR1 and CDR2 (germline): MDHEN, SYDVKM. The CDR3 reads CASSFGDSQYEQYF. The CDR3 nucleotides are TGTGCCAGCAGTTTCGGGGACTCCCAATACGAGCAGTACTTC.

This clonotype was counted ten times or more. This rearrangement joins TRBV7-2 to TRBJ2-5; possibly TRBD1 for D (6 bases). V lost 5 bases and J lost 1, with 14 bases in between. Germline V gene sequence: CDR1 SGHTA, CDR2 FQGNSA. The CDR3 is made up of 15 amino acids. The DNA of the CDR3 is TGTGCCAGCAGCCGGAGTCGGGACACCCAAGAGACCCAGTACTTC. Protein: CASSRSRDTQETQYF. The variable domain in full, completed from reference TRBV7-2 and TRBJ2-5, reads GAGVSQSPSNKVTEKGKDVELRCDPISGHTALYWYRQSLGQGLEFLIYFQGNSAPDKSGLPSDRFSAERTGGSVSTLTIQRTQQEDSAVYLCASSRSRDTQETQYFGPGTRLLVL.

This chain links TRBV28 with TRBJ2-2, with TRBD2 matching over 12 bases. Germline-derived CDR1 and CDR2 are MDHEN and SYDVKM. The CDR3 is 16 residues long. J was trimmed by 4 bases and V by 6 bases; bases with no gene match: 6. In DNA form, the CDR3 reads TGTGCCAGCAGCTCTCCGACTAGCGGGAGCACCGGGGAGCTGTTTTTT. It specifies CASSSPTSGSTGELFF.

Remarks on this clonotype: The germline gene is not matched at one end of the junction; a read error may be the cause. V usage is TRBV14 and J usage is TRBJ1-2; D remains unclear. The CDR3 loop spans 15 amino acids. Germline loops: CDR1 SGHDN, CDR2 FVKESK. The DNA for the CDR3 is TGCGCCAGCAGCCAAGGTTACACGTTCAACTATGGCTACACCTTC. Translated: CASSQGYTFNYGYTF.

In the case of this clonotype: A read error may explain this, as a much larger clone is one base away. The final CDR3 position lacks the conserved phenylalanine or tryptophan, pointing to a likely read error. The V and J genes are TRBV6-1 and TRBJ1-1, with D possibly TRBD1 on 6 matching bases. CDR1 is MNHNS, CDR2 SASEGT, per germline. The CDR3 is made up of 14 amino acids. Trimming took 2 bases from V and 6 from J, leaving 13 bases between them. The CDR3 sequence: CASSERLQGSEAFS. The CDR3, as DNA: TGTGCCAGCAGTGAAAGGCTTCAGGGGTCTGAAGCTTTCTCT.

In its sample, this clonotype was seen many times. V is TRBV6-1 and J is TRBJ1-1; D is ambiguous. From germline, CDR1 is MNHNS and CDR2 SASEGT. Between the trimmed V and J ends, which lost 3 bases and 7 bases, there was a span of 15 bases. CDR3 length equals 14 residues. CDR3 DNA sequence: TGTGCCAGCAGTGAGGTGTTAAGTCGGGTTGAAGCTTTCTTT. Translated, it gives CASSEVLSRVEAFF.

The genes are TRBV11-1 and TRBJ1-3; D unclear. The CDR3 length is 17 residues. CDR1 and CDR2 from the germline V gene are SGHAT and FQDESV (reference sequence). V lost 8 bases and J 0 bases, leaving 20 bases between the germline ends. The CDR3 coding sequence is TGTGCCAGCCGCCCTGATATGACGGATCTCTCTGGAAACACCATATATTTT. Its protein is CASRPDMTDLSGNTIYF.

This clonotype has just a few counts. V usage is TRBV10-3 and J usage is TRBJ1-1; 10 bases line up with TRBD1. CDR1 is ENHRY and CDR2 is SYGVKD in the germline V gene. After removal of 8 bases from V and 7 bases from J, the junction contained 7 bases not matched to a gene. This CDR3 comprises 13 residues. CDR3 DNA: TGTGCCATCGGGGCGGACAGGGGGTATGAAGCTTTCTTT. Its translation: CAIGADRGYEAFF.

This sequence joins TRBV29-1 and TRBJ1-2; maybe TRBD1 (6 bases). V lost 6 bases, J lost 3 bases, and 38 bases lay in between. The CDR3 is 21 residues long. Germline-derived CDR1 and CDR2 are SQVTM and ANQGSEA. The CDR3 loop reads CSVDTGPDAGGPYWAYYGYTF. CDR3 DNA sequence: TGCAGCGTGGACACAGGGCCCGACGCGGGCGGACCATACTGGGCCTACTATGGCTACACCTTC.

Regarding this clonotype: A single base separates this from a much larger clone, so it may be a read error. The genes are TRBV5-1 and TRBJ1-1; TRBD1 might be the D (5 bases). Germline V gene sequence: CDR1 SGHRS, CDR2 YFSETQ. CDR3 length: 14 residues. The V and J ends lost 7 bases and 2 bases respectively, with 15 bases between them. CDR3 protein: CASGWNRLNTEAFF. The DNA of the CDR3 is TGCGCCAGCGGCTGGAACAGGCTAAACACTGAAGCTTTCTTT.

The CDR3 sequence: CASTDTISYEQYF. DNA for the CDR3: TGTGCCAGCACGGACACGATCTCCTACGAGCAGTACTTC. The chain uses TRBV14 and TRBJ2-7, with D perhaps TRBD1 (5 bases). Germline CDR1 SGHDN, CDR2 FVKESK. Between the trimmed V and J ends, which lost 7 bases and 0 bases, there was a span of 10 bases. This CDR3 spans 13 amino acids.

The CDR3 DNA sequence: TGTGCCAGCACCGACTTCTATGGGGCCAACGTCCTGACTTTC. It codes for CASTDFYGANVLTF. J is TRBJ2-6 and V is TRBV6-1; unclear D gene. Germline V gene lookup returns CDR1 MNHNS and CDR2 SASEGT. Trimming shortened V by 7 bases and J by 3 bases, and 10 bases separated the two germline ends. The CDR3 sequence is 14 residues long.

In this sample, this clonotype turned up many times. The gene calls are TRBV27 and TRBJ1-1, with a possible D match to TRBD1 (6 bases). Germline V gene lookup returns CDR1 MNHEY and CDR2 SMNVEV (reference sequence). This CDR3 has 15 residues. The ends were cut back, 0 bases at V and 3 bases at J, with 11 bases in the middle. This chain's CDR3 is CASSLSDSRDTEAFF. The CDR3, as DNA: TGTGCCAGCAGTTTATCGGACAGTCGCGACACTGAAGCTTTCTTT.

Regarding this clonotype: Being one base from a much bigger clone, this may be a read error. V gene TRBV7-2 combines with J gene TRBJ1-1, with a possible D match to TRBD1 (5 bases). CDR3 length: 13 amino acids. Germline V gene lookup returns CDR1 SGHTA and CDR2 FQGNSA. CDR3 loop: CASGLRRAAEAFF. CDR3 nucleotide sequence: TGTGCCAGCGGCTTACGCAGGGCGGCTGAAGCTTTCTTT.

The gene calls are TRBV7-6 and TRBJ2-7, with 16 bases matching TRBD2. J was trimmed by 2 bases and V by 4 bases; bases with no gene match: 2. The CDR3 spans 16 residues. CDR1 is SGHVS and CDR2 is FNYEAQ in the germline V gene. CDR3 protein: CASSSGLAGGTYEQYF. The DNA of the CDR3 is TGTGCCAGCAGCTCGGGACTAGCGGGAGGGACCTACGAGCAGTACTTC.

This clonotype was counted at least ten times. This chain links TRBV3-1 with TRBJ2-4, with TRBD2 matching over 10 bases. J lost 9 bases, V lost 0 bases, and 8 bases had no gene match. The V gene's germline CDR1 is LGHDT and CDR2 YNNKEL (reference sequence). The CDR3 is 16 amino acids. CDR3 in amino acids: CASSQEVAGGRRIQYF. CDR3 nucleotide sequence: TGTGCCAGCAGCCAAGAAGTAGCGGGAGGTCGGCGCATTCAGTACTTC.

This clonotype was seen ten or more times. The gene calls are TRBV12-5 and TRBJ2-2; the D call may be TRBD1 or TRBD2 (6 bases each). Germline V CDR1 and CDR2: LGHNT, FRNRAP. Deletions cut 6 bases from V and 5 bases from J, with 16 bases between. The CDR3 has 15 amino acids. This chain's CDR3 is CASGKGGHGTGELFF. The CDR3 coding sequence is TGTGCTAGTGGAAAAGGGGGGCATGGGACCGGGGAGCTGTTTTTT.

This clonotype was picked up many times. The rearrangement links TRBV27 to TRBJ1-4; tentative D call: TRBD1 (5 bases). The CDR3 totals 14 residues. V was trimmed by 3 bases and J by 3 bases, leaving 8 bases between them. Germline V CDR1 and CDR2: MNHEY, SMNVEV (reference sequence). In DNA form, the CDR3 reads TGTGCCAGCAGTTTGGACAACGCTAATGAAAAACTGTTTTTT. Its protein is CASSLDNANEKLFF. The full variable domain, with the rest looked up from reference TRBV27 and TRBJ1-4, is EAQVTQNPRYLITVTGKKLTVTCSQNMNHEYMSWYRQDPGLGLRQIYYSMNVEVTDKGDVPEGYKVSRKEKRNFPLILESPSPNQTSLYFCASSLDNANEKLFFGSGTQLSVL.

The chain combines TRBV20-1 with TRBJ1-1; D is perhaps TRBD1 (5 bases). Trimming took off 8 bases at V and 0 bases at J, with 19 bases between the two ends. This CDR3 region has 15 residues. Per germline, CDR1 DFQATT and CDR2 SNEGSKA (reference sequence). CDR3 sequence reads: CSLGPRRGLNTEAFF. The DNA for the CDR3 is TGCAGTCTTGGACCACGAAGGGGCCTGAACACTGAAGCTTTCTTT.

Concerning this clonotype itself: An end of the junction does not agree with germline; a read error may underlie this. V gene TRBV2 combines with J gene TRBJ2-2; maybe TRBD2 (6 bases). The CDR3 spans 12 residues. Looked up from germline, CDR1 is SNHLY and CDR2 is FYNNEI. The CDR3 DNA is TGTGCCAGCAGTGGATACACCGGGGGGCTGTTTTTT. Amino acids: CASSGYTGGLFF.

This clonotype was seen repeatedly, ten times or more. The J gene is TRBJ1-1, the V gene TRBV20-1; the D is unclear. The V end lost 7 bases, the J end lost 0 bases, and 15 bases lay between the germline ends. The CDR3 totals 14 residues. CDR1 DFQATT and CDR2 SNEGSKA come from the germline V gene (reference sequence). The CDR3 DNA reads TGCAGTGGGACGCCTGGAATTATGAACACTGAAGCTTTCTTT. Protein sequence: CSGTPGIMNTEAFF.